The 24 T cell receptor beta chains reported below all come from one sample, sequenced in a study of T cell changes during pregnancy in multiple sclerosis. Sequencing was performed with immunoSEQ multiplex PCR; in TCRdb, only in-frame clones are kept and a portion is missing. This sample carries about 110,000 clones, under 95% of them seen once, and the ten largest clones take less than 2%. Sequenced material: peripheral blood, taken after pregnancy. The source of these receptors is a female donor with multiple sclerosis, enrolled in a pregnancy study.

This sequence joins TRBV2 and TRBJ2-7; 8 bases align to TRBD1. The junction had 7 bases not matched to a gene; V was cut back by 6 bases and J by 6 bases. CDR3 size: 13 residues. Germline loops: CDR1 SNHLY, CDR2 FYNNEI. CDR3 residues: CASRTGVAGEQYF. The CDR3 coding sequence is TGTGCCAGCAGGACAGGGGTTGCTGGCGAGCAGTACTTC. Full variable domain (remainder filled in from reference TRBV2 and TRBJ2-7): EPEVTQTPSHQVTQMGQEVILRCVPISNHLYFYWYRQILGQKVEFLVSFYNNEISEKSEIFDDQFSVERPDGSNFTLKIRSTKLEDSAMYFCASRTGVAGEQYFGPGTRLTVT.

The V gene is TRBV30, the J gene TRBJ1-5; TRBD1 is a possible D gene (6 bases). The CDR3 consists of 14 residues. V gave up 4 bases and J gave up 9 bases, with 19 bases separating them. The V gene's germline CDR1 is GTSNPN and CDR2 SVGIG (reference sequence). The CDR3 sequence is CAWIPRGHAGPQHF. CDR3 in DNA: TGTGCCTGGATTCCCAGGGGCCATGCCGGGCCCCAGCATTTT.

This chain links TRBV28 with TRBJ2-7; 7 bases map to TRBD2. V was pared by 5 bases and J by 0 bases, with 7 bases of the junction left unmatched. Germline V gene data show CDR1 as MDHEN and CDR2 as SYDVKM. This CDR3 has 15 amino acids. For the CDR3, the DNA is TGTGCCAGCAGTCCGCCTAGCGGTAACTCCTACGAGCAGTACTTC. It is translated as CASSPPSGNSYEQYF.

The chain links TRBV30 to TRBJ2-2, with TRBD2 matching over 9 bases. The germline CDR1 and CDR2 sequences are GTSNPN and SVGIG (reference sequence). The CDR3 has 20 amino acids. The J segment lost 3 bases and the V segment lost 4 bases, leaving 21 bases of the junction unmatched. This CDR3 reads CAWKALRGSGRPGDTGELFF. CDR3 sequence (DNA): TGTGCCTGGAAGGCCCTCCGAGGTAGCGGGAGACCAGGAGACACCGGGGAGCTGTTTTTT.

Here the CDR3 reads CASSLAGAYYEQYF. DNA of the CDR3: TGTGCCAGCAGCTTAGCGGGGGCCTACTACGAGCAGTACTTC. This chain uses TRBV7-2 with TRBJ2-7; D possibly corresponds to TRBD1 (6 bases). This CDR3 comprises 14 residues. The germline V and J ends were trimmed by 0 bases and 3 bases, with 9 bases remaining between them. CDR1 SGHTA and CDR2 FQGNSA come from the germline V gene. Combining the CDR3 with reference TRBV7-2 and TRBJ2-7 gives the whole variable domain GAGVSQSPSNKVTEKGKDVELRCDPISGHTALYWYRQSLGQGLEFLIYFQGNSAPDKSGLPSDRFSAERTGGSVSTLTIQRTQQEDSAVYLCASSLAGAYYEQYFGPGTRLTVT.

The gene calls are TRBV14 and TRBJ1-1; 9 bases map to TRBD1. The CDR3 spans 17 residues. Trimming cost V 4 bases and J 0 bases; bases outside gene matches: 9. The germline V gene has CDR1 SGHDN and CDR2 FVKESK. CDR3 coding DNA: TGTGCCAGCAGCCTCAAGTGGGGGACAGGGTTGAACACTGAAGCTTTCTTT. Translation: CASSLKWGTGLNTEAFF. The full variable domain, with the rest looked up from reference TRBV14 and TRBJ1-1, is EAGVTQFPSHSVIEKGQTVTLRCDPISGHDNLYWYRRVMGKEIKFLLHFVKESKQDESGMPNNRFLAERTGGTYSTLKVQPAELEDSGVYFCASSLKWGTGLNTEAFFGQGTRLTVV.

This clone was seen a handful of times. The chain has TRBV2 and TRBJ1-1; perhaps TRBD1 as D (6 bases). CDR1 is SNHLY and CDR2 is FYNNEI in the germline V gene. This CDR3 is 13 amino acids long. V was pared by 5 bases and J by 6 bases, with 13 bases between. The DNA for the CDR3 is TGTGCCAGCAGTACAGGGTATTACGCTGAAGCTTTCTTT. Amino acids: CASSTGYYAEAFF.

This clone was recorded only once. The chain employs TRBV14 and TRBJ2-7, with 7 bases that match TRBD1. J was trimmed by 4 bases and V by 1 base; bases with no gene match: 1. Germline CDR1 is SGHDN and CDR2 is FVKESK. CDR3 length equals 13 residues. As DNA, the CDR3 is TGTGCCAGCAGCCAAGCCAGGGGGTACGAGCAGTACTTC. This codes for CASSQARGYEQYF.

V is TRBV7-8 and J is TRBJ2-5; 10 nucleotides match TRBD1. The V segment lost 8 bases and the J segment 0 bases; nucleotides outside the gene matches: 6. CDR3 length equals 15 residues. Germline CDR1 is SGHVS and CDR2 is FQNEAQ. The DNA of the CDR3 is TGTGCCAGCTGCCGGGACAGGGGATACCAAGAGACCCAGTACTTC. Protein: CASCRDRGYQETQYF. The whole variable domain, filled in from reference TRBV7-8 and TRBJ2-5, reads GAGVSQSPRYKVAKRGQDVALRCDPISGHVSLFWYQQALGQGPEFLTYFQNEAQLDKSGLPSDRFFAERPEGSVSTLKIQRTQQEDSAVYLCASCRDRGYQETQYFGPGTRLLVL.

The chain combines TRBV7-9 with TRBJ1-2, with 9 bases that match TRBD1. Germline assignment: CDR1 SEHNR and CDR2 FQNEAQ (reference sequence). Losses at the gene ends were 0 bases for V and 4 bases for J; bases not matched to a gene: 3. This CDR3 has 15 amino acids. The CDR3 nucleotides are TGTGCCAGCAGCTTAGCGCCGGGACAGGGCTATGGCTACACCTTC. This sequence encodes CASSLAPGQGYGYTF.

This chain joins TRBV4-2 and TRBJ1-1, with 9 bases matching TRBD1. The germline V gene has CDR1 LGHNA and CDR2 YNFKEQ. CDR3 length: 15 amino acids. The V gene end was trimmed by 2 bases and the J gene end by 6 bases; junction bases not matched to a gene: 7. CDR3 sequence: CASSQPGTGYAEAFF. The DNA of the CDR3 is TGTGCCAGCAGCCAACCCGGGACAGGGTACGCTGAAGCTTTCTTT.

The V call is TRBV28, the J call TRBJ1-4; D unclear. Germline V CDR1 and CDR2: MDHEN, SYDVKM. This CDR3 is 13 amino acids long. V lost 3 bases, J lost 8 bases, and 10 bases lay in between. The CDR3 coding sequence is TGTGCCAGCAGTTTGAGGTTAATGGAAAAACTGTTTTTT. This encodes CASSLRLMEKLFF.

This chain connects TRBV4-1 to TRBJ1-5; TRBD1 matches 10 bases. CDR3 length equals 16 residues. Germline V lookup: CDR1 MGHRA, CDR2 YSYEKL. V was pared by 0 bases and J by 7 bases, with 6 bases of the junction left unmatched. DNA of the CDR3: TGCGCCAGCAGCCAAGATGACAGGGGGCAAGGACAGCCCCAGCATTTT. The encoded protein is CASSQDDRGQGQPQHF.

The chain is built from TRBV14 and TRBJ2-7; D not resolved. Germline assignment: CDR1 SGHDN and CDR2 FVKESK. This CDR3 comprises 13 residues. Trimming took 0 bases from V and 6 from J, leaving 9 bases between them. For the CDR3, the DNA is TGTGCCAGCAGCCAAGAGAGGTTGGGCGAGCAGTACTTC. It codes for CASSQERLGEQYF.

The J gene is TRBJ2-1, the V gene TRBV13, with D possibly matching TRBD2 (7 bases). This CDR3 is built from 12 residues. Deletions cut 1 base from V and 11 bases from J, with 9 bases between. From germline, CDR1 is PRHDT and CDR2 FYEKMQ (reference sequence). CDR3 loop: CASSLEGGKQFF. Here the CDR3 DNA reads TGTGCCAGCAGCTTAGAGGGGGGGAAGCAGTTCTTC.

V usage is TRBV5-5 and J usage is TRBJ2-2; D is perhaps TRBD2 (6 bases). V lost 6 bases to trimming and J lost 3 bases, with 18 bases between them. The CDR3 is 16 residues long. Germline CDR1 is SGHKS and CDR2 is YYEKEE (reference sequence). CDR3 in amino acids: CASIEYRGTYTGELFF. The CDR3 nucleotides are TGTGCCAGCATCGAATACCGCGGGACTTACACCGGGGAGCTGTTTTTT.

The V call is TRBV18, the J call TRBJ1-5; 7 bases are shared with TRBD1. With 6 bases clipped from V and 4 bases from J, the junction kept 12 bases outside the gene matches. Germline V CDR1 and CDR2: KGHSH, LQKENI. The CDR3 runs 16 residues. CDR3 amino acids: CASSSERTGVNQPQHF. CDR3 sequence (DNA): TGTGCCAGCTCCTCGGAGAGGACAGGTGTTAATCAGCCCCAGCATTTT.

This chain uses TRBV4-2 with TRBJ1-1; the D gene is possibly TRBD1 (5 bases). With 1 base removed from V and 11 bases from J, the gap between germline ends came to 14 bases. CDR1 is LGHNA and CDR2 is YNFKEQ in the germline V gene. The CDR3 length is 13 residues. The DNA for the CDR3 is TGTGCCAGCAGCCAAGCCCGGGGGGGTCGGGCTTTCTTT. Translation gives CASSQARGGRAFF.

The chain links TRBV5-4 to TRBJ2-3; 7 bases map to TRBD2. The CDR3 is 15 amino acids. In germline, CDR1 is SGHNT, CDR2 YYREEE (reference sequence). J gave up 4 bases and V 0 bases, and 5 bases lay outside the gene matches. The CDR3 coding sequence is TGTGCCAGCAGCTTGGTCCAGCGGGAATCAGATACGCAGTATTTT. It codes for CASSLVQRESDTQYF.

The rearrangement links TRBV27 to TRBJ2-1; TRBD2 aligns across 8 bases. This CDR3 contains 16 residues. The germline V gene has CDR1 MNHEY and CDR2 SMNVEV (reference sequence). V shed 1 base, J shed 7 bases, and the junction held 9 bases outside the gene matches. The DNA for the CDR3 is TGTGCCAGCAGTTTATTGCGAGCGGGAGACGGGAATGAGCAGTTCTTC. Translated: CASSLLRAGDGNEQFF.

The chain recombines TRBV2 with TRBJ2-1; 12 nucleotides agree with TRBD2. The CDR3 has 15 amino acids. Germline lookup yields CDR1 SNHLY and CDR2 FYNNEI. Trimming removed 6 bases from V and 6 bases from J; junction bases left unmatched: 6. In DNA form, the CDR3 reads TGTGCCAGCAGCCGGACTAGCGGGACCTCCAATGAGCAGTTCTTC. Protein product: CASSRTSGTSNEQFF.

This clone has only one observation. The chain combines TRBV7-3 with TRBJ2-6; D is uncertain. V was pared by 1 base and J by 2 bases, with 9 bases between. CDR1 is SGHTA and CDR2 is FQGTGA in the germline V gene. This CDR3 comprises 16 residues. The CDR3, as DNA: TGTGCCAGCAGCTTAAACAGTGCCCCTGGGGCCAACGTCCTGACTTTC. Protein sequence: CASSLNSAPGANVLTF.

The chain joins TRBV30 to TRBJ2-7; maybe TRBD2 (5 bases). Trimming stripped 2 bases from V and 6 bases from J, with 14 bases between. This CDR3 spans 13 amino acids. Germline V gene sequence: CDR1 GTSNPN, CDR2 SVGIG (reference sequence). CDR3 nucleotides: TGTGCCTGGAGTAAGGACTTTAAAGGCGAGCAGTACTTC. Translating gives CAWSKDFKGEQYF.

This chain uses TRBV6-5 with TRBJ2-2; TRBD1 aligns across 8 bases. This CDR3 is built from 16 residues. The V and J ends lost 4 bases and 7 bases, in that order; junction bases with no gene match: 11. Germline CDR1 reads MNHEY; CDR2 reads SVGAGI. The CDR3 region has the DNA TGTGCCAGCAGTTTACTACAGGGGGGCGGTAGCGGGGAGCTGTTTTTT. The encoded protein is CASSLLQGGGSGELFF.